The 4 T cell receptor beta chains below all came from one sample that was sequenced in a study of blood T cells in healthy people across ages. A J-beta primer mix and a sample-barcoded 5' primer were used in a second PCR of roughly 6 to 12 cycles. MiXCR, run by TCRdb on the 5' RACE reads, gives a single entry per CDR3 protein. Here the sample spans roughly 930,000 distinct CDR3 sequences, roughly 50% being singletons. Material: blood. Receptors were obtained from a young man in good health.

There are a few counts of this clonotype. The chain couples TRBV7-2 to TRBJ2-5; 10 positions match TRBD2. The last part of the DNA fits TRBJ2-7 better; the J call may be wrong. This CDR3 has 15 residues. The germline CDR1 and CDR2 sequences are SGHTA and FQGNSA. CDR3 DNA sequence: TGTGCCAGCAGCTTACAGGGTACTAGCGGGAACGAGCAGTACTTC. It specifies CASSLQGTSGNEQYF.

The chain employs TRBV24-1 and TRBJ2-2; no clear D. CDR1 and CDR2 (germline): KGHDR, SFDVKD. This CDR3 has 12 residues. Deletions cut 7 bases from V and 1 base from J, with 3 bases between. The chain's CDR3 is CATSKNTGELFF. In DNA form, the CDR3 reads TGTGCCACCAGCAAGAACACCGGGGAGCTGTTTTTT.

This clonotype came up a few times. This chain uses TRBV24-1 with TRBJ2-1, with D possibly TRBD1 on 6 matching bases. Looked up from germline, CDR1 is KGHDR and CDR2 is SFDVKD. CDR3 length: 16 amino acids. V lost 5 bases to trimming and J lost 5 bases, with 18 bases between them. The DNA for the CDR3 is TGTGCCACCAGTGGTACCGCAGACAGGTACGACAATGAGCAGTTCTTC. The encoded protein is CATSGTADRYDNEQFF.

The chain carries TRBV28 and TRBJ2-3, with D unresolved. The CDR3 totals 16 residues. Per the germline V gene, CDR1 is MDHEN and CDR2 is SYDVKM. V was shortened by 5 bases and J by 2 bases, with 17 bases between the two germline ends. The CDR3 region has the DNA TGTGCCAGCAGTCCCGACGCGTACGATATCACAGATACGCAGTATTTT. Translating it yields CASSPDAYDITDTQYF. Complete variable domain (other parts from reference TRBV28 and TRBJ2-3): DVKVTQSSRYLVKRTGEKVFLECVQDMDHENMFWYRQDPGLGLRLIYFSYDVKMKEKGDIPEGYSVSREKKERFSLILESASTNQTSMYLCASSPDAYDITDTQYFGPGTRLTVL.